The 22 T cell receptor beta chains below come from one sample, sequenced in a study of blood T cell repertoires in COVID-19. Assay used: immunoSEQ multiplex PCR; TCRdb lists only in-frame clones, some missing. The profile covers some 100,000 clones, with about nine tenths appearing a single time and around 1% taken by the ten largest. Sequencing was carried out using peripheral blood. The origin of the receptors is a man aged 55 to 69 with acute or convalescent COVID-19.

Points on this clone: Sequence at one end of the junction differs from germline and may be a read error. This chain joins TRBV7-7 and TRBJ2-3; D is perhaps TRBD2 (6 bases). CDR1 SSHAT and CDR2 FNYEAQ come from the germline V gene (reference sequence). CDR3 length: 15 residues. The CDR3 sequence is CASSLAFAGTDTQYF. Written as DNA, the CDR3 is TGTGCTAGCAGCTTAGCTTTTGCGGGGACAGATACGCAGTATTTT.

A single count supports this clone. V gene TRBV6-5 combines with J gene TRBJ1-2; perhaps TRBD1 as D (6 bases). CDR3 size: 10 residues. Germline V lookup: CDR1 MNHEY, CDR2 SVGAGI. CDR3 region: CAGGAIGYTF. The CDR3 nucleotides read TGTGCAGGGGGGGCGATTGGCTACACCTTC.

V and J are TRBV30 and TRBJ1-1, with a possible D match to TRBD1 (6 bases). The V end was cut by 5 bases, the J end by 8 bases, with 21 bases between. CDR1 is GTSNPN and CDR2 is SVGIG in the germline V gene (reference sequence). The CDR3 has 14 amino acids. The DNA for the CDR3 is TGTGCCTGGGATCCGTGGGGGGGGGCATCCGAAGCTTTCTTT. Protein sequence: CAWDPWGGASEAFF.

The J gene is TRBJ2-1, the V gene TRBV20-1, with D perhaps matching TRBD2 (6 bases). Trimming took 3 bases from V and 5 from J, leaving 14 bases between them. The germline gives CDR1 DFQATT, CDR2 SNEGSKA (reference sequence). The CDR3 has 14 residues. CDR3: CSASTSLRDNEQFF. Written as DNA, the CDR3 is TGCAGTGCTAGTACTAGCCTTCGGGACAATGAGCAGTTCTTC.

CDR3 nucleotides: TGTGCCAGTAGTGTACAGTGGGACACTGAAGCTTTCTTT. Protein sequence: CASSVQWDTEAFF. The gene calls are TRBV19 and TRBJ1-1; D is unclear. V gave up 5 bases and J gave up 3 bases, with 10 bases separating them. The CDR3 has 13 residues. Germline V gives CDR1 LNHDA, CDR2 SQIVND (reference sequence).

V is TRBV29-1 and J is TRBJ1-6; TRBD1 matches at 8 bases. Germline CDR1 and CDR2: SQVTM and ANQGSEA. This CDR3 region has 13 residues. V shed 6 bases, J shed 8 bases, and the junction held 6 bases outside the gene matches. CDR3 DNA: TGCAGCGTCCGACAGGGGTTCGATTCACCCCTCCACTTT. It is translated as CSVRQGFDSPLHF.

This clone appeared a single time. The rearrangement uses TRBV5-1 and TRBJ2-5; TRBD2 agrees at 12 bases. With 4 bases clipped from V and 4 bases from J, the junction kept 8 bases outside the gene matches. The germline V gene has CDR1 SGHRS and CDR2 YFSETQ. CDR3 length equals 16 residues. CDR3 sequence (DNA): TGCGCCAGCAGCCTGACGACTAGCGGGAGCCGAGAGACCCAGTACTTC. This encodes CASSLTTSGSRETQYF.

This clone has just a few counts. The DNA of the CDR3 is TGTGCCAGTAGTATGAGCGGGGGAGTGAACACTGAAGCTTTCTTT. Protein product: CASSMSGGVNTEAFF. V usage is TRBV19 and J usage is TRBJ1-1; tentative D call: TRBD1 (5 bases). V shed 3 bases and J shed 0 bases, with 11 bases lying between them. The CDR3 sequence is 15 residues long. Germline lookup yields CDR1 LNHDA and CDR2 SQIVND (reference sequence).

V is TRBV19 and J is TRBJ1-1, with D possibly being TRBD1 (5 bases). This CDR3 contains 13 residues. The germline V gene has CDR1 LNHDA and CDR2 SQIVND (reference sequence). V was pared by 4 bases and J by 4 bases, with 10 bases between. The CDR3 DNA sequence: TGTGCCAGTAGTAGCCAGGGAGGCACTGAAGCTTTCTTT. Protein: CASSSQGGTEAFF.

V and J are TRBV5-4 and TRBJ1-1; a possible D gene is TRBD1 (6 bases). This CDR3 region has 14 residues. V was pared by 1 base and J by 3 bases, with 10 bases between. Germline CDR1 is SGHNT and CDR2 is YYREEE (reference sequence). This chain's CDR3 is CASSLQGSDTEAFF. In DNA form, the CDR3 reads TGTGCCAGCAGCTTGCAGGGGAGTGACACTGAAGCTTTCTTT.

The chain combines TRBV5-4 with TRBJ2-3; a weak D match, TRBD2 (5 bases). V lost 4 bases to trimming and J lost 4 bases, with 10 bases between them. The germline CDR1 and CDR2 sequences are SGHNT and YYREEE (reference sequence). CDR3 size: 13 residues. The CDR3 loop is CASSLSGSDTQYF. The CDR3 DNA follows: TGTGCCAGCAGCCTTTCGGGATCAGATACGCAGTATTTT.

V usage is TRBV5-4 and J usage is TRBJ1-3; no clear D. The CDR3 runs to 16 residues. Germline-derived CDR1 and CDR2 are SGHNT and YYREEE (reference sequence). The V end lost 4 bases, the J end lost 1 base, and 15 bases lay between the germline ends. The CDR3 loop is CASSPSQASSGNTIYF. CDR3 sequence (DNA): TGTGCCAGCAGCCCTTCACAAGCGTCTTCTGGAAACACCATATATTTT.

The chain joins TRBV27 to TRBJ1-1, with unresolved D. The V end was cut by 2 bases, the J end by 4 bases, with 11 bases between. CDR1 and CDR2 from the germline V gene are MNHEY and SMNVEV (reference sequence). The CDR3 extends over 14 amino acids. The chain's CDR3 is CASSLGGRRTEAFF. For the CDR3, the DNA is TGTGCCAGCAGTTTAGGAGGGCGGCGCACTGAAGCTTTCTTT.

V and J are TRBV3-1 (or the pseudogene TRBV3-2) and TRBJ1-3, with 7 bases aligning to TRBD1. Unmatched junction bases numbered 9, after V lost 4 bases and J lost 0 bases. Germline V gene data show CDR1 as LGHDT and CDR2 as YNNKEL (reference sequence). The CDR3 loop spans 17 amino acids. This CDR3 is CASSRETGHLSGNTIYF. The CDR3, as DNA: TGTGCCAGCAGCCGGGAGACAGGGCACCTCTCTGGAAACACCATATATTTT.

The chain joins TRBV11-3 to TRBJ1-6; 8 bases fit TRBD1. J gave up 10 bases and V 5 bases, and 7 bases lay outside the gene matches. Germline CDR1 reads SGHNT; CDR2 reads YENEEA. This CDR3 is built from 14 residues. CDR3 in DNA: TGTGCCAGCAGCCACGGACAGGGTGGCTCACCCCTCCACTTT. As protein: CASSHGQGGSPLHF.

The chain couples TRBV19 to TRBJ1-4, with TRBD1 matching 9 bases. The germline CDR1 and CDR2 sequences are LNHDA and SQIVND (reference sequence). V gave up 7 bases and J gave up 8 bases; unmatched junction bases: 8. The CDR3 runs 14 residues. The CDR3 DNA is TGTGCCAGTACCTATACGGGACAGGGCGAAAAACTGTTTTTT. Translation: CASTYTGQGEKLFF.

The CDR3 loop is CASSAWEAQGTEAFF. The DNA for the CDR3 is TGTGCCAGCAGTGCATGGGAGGCTCAGGGAACTGAAGCTTTCTTT. The rearrangement joins TRBV25-1 to TRBJ1-1; TRBD1 might be the D (5 bases). V was pared by 4 bases and J by 5 bases, with 17 bases between. Germline CDR1 and CDR2: MGHDK and SYGVNS. The CDR3 totals 15 residues.

Comments on this clone: Other nucleotide sequences from this sample produce the same CDR3. The chain recombines TRBV12-3 or TRBV12-4 with TRBJ1-1, with 9 bases matching TRBD1. The V and J ends lost 5 bases and 5 bases, in that order; junction bases with no gene match: 3. This CDR3 is 13 amino acids long. CDR3 loop: CASSDRGGTEAFF. The CDR3 nucleotides read TGTGCCAGCAGTGACAGGGGGGGAACTGAAGCTTTCTTT.

To note about this clone: One junction end does not reproduce the germline sequence, and a read error may be involved. Other DNA sequences of this sample code for an identical CDR3. The V gene is TRBV28, the J gene TRBJ2-7; 7 nucleotides line up with TRBD1. In germline, CDR1 is MDHEN, CDR2 SYDVKM. The CDR3 runs 16 residues. The CDR3 spells CASSLVWGQGAYEQYF. Here the CDR3 DNA reads TGTGCTAGCAGTTTAGTTTGGGGGCAGGGGGCCTACGAGCAGTACTTC.

The chain uses TRBV5-1 and TRBJ2-1; 9 positions agree with TRBD2. The length of the CDR3 is 15 residues. CDR1 and CDR2 from the germline V gene are SGHRS and YFSETQ. With 1 base clipped from V and 2 bases from J, the junction kept 1 base outside the gene matches. The CDR3 DNA reads TGCGCCAGCAGCTTGTTAGCGGGGGCCTACAATGAGCAGTTCTTC. It is translated as CASSLLAGAYNEQFF.

The genes are TRBV28 and TRBJ1-6; 8 bases fit TRBD1. The CDR3 sequence is 15 residues long. Germline trimming cut 5 bases from V and 6 bases from J; bases unmatched to any gene: 6. Per germline, CDR1 MDHEN and CDR2 SYDVKM. CDR3 nucleotides: TGTGCCAGCAGTCCGAATACAGGGGGTAATTCACCCCTCCACTTT. This gives the protein CASSPNTGGNSPLHF. The full variable domain, in which reference TRBV28 and TRBJ1-6 provide the parts outside the CDR3, is DVKVTQSSRYLVKRTGEKVFLECVQDMDHENMFWYRQDPGLGLRLIYFSYDVKMKEKGDIPEGYSVSREKKERFSLILESASTNQTSMYLCASSPNTGGNSPLHFGNGTRLTVT.

This chain joins TRBV27 and TRBJ2-3; TRBD1 matches 11 bases. This CDR3 comprises 15 residues. The V segment lost 2 bases and the J segment 4 bases; nucleotides outside the gene matches: 2. CDR1 and CDR2 from the germline V gene are MNHEY and SMNVEV (reference sequence). The DNA for the CDR3 is TGTGCCAGCAGTTTACGGGGACAGGGGGCAGATACGCAGTATTTT. Amino acids: CASSLRGQGADTQYF.